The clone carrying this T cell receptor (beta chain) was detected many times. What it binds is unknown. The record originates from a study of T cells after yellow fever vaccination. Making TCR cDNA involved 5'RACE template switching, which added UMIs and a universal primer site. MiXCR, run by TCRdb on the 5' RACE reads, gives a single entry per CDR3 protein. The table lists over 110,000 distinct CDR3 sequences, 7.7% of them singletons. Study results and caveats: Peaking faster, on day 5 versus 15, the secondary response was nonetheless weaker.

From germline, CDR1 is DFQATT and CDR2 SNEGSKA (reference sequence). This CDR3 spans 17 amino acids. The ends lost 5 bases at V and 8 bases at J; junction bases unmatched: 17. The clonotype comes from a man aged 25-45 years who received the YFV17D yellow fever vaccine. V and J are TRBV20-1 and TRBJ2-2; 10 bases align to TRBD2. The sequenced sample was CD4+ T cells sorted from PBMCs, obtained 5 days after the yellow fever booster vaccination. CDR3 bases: TGCAGTGCTCCAAGCCTCACTAGCGGGATGGGTAGGGGGGAGCTGTTTTTT. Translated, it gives CSAPSLTSGMGRGELFF.